This T cell receptor (beta chain) emerged from a study of Graves' ophthalmopathy and Graves' hyperthyroidism. This clonotype was seen only a few times. Its antigen is unidentified. Uncontrolled infections, pregnancy, lactation or other autoimmune diseases led to patient exclusion. Clinical symptoms, serum thyroxine, TRAb, thyroid ultrasound and orbital computed tomography determined diagnosis. The trim removed 5 bases at V and 2 bases at J, leaving 7 bases unmatched. CDR1 is MNHEY and CDR2 is SVGEGT in the germline V gene. The CDR3 is 15 amino acids. Amplification from RNA transcripts yielded the TCR beta CDR3 regions. A first-round RT-PCR used HTBI primers, followed by a second-round multiplex PCR. TCRdb recomputed calls from the multiplex PCR reads with MiXCR, one row per CDR3 protein. The sample contains approximately 150,000 distinct CDR3 sequences, roughly two fifths of which appear only once. Study-wide findings and caveats: Stable hyperthyroidism and ophthalmopathy were told apart by a 13-signature model, which achieved around 88% sensitivity and around 77% specificity.

The chain joins TRBV6-2 or TRBV6-3 to TRBJ1-1; 8 nucleotides agree with TRBD1. Input material: peripheral blood. This TCR came from a man younger than 40 with Graves' ophthalmopathy. The CDR3 here is CASSPRRGRNTEAFF. CDR3 coding DNA: TGTGCCAGCAGTCCCCGCAGGGGGCGTAACACTGAAGCTTTCTTT.